A single sample is the source of the 28 T cell receptor beta chains below, sequenced in a study of blood T cell repertoires in COVID-19. Method: immunoSEQ multiplex PCR; TCRdb's copy keeps in-frame clones and lacks some. The sample has under 200,000 clones; 74% are singletons. Material: peripheral blood. Every receptor here comes from an elderly woman with acute or convalescent COVID-19.

V gene TRBV4-1 combines with J gene TRBJ1-4; tentatively, D is TRBD1 (6 bases). The ends were cut back, 2 bases at V and 5 bases at J, with 15 bases in the middle. The CDR3 has 16 amino acids. Germline values: CDR1 MGHRA, CDR2 YSYEKL. The CDR3 bases are TGCGCCAGCAGCCAACGCCCAACAAGGGGGAATGAAAAACTGTTTTTT. This codes for CASSQRPTRGNEKLFF.

CDR3 DNA sequence: TGTGCCGCAGGAGGTCTGAATCAGGGGGAAAAGGATGGCTACACCTTC. This translates into CAAGGLNQGEKDGYTF. This chain links TRBV28 with TRBJ1-2; 7 positions agree with TRBD1. The CDR3 is 16 amino acids. Trimming cost V 11 bases and J 6 bases; bases outside gene matches: 21. The germline V gene encodes CDR1 MDHEN and CDR2 SYDVKM.

In the case of this clone: This may arise from a read error, as a much more abundant clone is one base away. The same CDR3 is also encoded by other DNA sequences in this sample. The chain uses TRBV7-3 and TRBJ2-5, with 7 bases lining up with TRBD1. J gave up 1 base and V 1 base, and 3 bases lay outside the gene matches. The CDR3 covers 15 residues. From germline, CDR1 is SGHTA and CDR2 FQGTGA. This CDR3 is CASSLMGQPQETQYF. CDR3 sequence (DNA): TGTGCCAGCAGCTTAATGGGACAGCCCCAAGAGACCCAGTACTTC.

V is TRBV11-2 and J is TRBJ1-2, with D unclear. V lost 5 bases, J lost 2 bases, and 15 bases lay in between. The CDR3 sequence is 15 residues long. Germline V CDR1 and CDR2: SGHAT, FQNNGV. The CDR3 reads CASSHITPKNYGYTF. CDR3 DNA: TGTGCCAGCAGCCATATTACACCGAAAAACTATGGCTACACCTTC.

This chain links TRBV30 with TRBJ1-5; D gene uncertain. This CDR3 is built from 13 residues. Germline V gene lookup returns CDR1 GTSNPN and CDR2 SVGIG (reference sequence). Trimming removed 6 bases at V and 0 bases at J, with 9 bases between. This CDR3 is CACGQDSNQPQHF. The CDR3, as DNA: TGTGCCTGCGGCCAGGATAGCAATCAGCCCCAGCATTTT.

This chain joins TRBV12-5 and TRBJ2-7; D gene unclear. Germline V gives CDR1 LGHNT, CDR2 FRNRAP. The ends were cut back, 9 bases at V and 5 bases at J, with 5 bases in the middle. The CDR3 consists of 9 residues. The CDR3 region has the DNA TGTGCTAGCCACAACGAGCAGTACTTC. Translated: CASHNEQYF.

The chain carries TRBV5-1 and TRBJ2-6; D not certain. Trimming stripped 1 base from V and 0 bases from J, with 11 bases between. The germline CDR1 and CDR2 sequences are SGHRS and YFSETQ. The CDR3 contains 17 residues. The CDR3 loop is CASSLLSGSSGANVLTF. The CDR3 nucleotides read TGCGCCAGCAGCTTGCTCTCCGGGTCCTCTGGGGCCAACGTCCTGACTTTC.

The chain recombines TRBV29-1 with TRBJ2-1, with D tentatively TRBD1 (6 bases). This CDR3 is 13 amino acids long. The germline gives CDR1 SQVTM, CDR2 ANQGSEA. The germline V and J ends were trimmed by 2 bases and 7 bases, with 12 bases remaining between them. This CDR3 reads CSVETGWANEQFF. In DNA form, the CDR3 reads TGCAGCGTTGAAACAGGGTGGGCTAATGAGCAGTTCTTC.

This CDR3 is CASRSLAGGGNEQFF. In nucleotides, the CDR3 is TGTGCCAGCAGATCACTAGCGGGAGGGGGCAATGAGCAGTTCTTC. This rearrangement joins TRBV11-2 to TRBJ2-1, with 13 bases identical to TRBD2. Germline lookup yields CDR1 SGHAT and CDR2 FQNNGV. CDR3 length equals 15 residues. The V gene end was trimmed by 6 bases and the J gene end by 6 bases; junction bases not matched to a gene: 5. The whole variable domain, remainder taken from reference TRBV11-2 and TRBJ2-1, is EAGVAQSPRYKIIEKRQSVAFWCNPISGHATLYWYQQILGQGPKLLIQFQNNGVVDDSQLPKDRFSAERLKGVDSTLKIQPAKLEDSAVYLCASRSLAGGGNEQFFGPGTRLTVL.

The V gene is TRBV19, the J gene TRBJ2-5; 7 nucleotides agree with TRBD2. Germline-derived CDR1 and CDR2 are LNHDA and SQIVND (reference sequence). The J segment lost 5 bases and the V segment lost 4 bases, leaving 4 bases of the junction unmatched. The CDR3 runs to 13 residues. The CDR3 loop is CASSKSGVETQYF. Here the CDR3 DNA reads TGTGCCAGTAGTAAAAGCGGGGTCGAGACCCAGTACTTC.

The rearrangement links TRBV28 to TRBJ2-7, with unresolved D. The germline V gene encodes CDR1 MDHEN and CDR2 SYDVKM. Trimming stripped 4 bases from V and 4 bases from J, with 8 bases between. CDR3 length: 12 residues. This CDR3 reads CASSSMRYEQYF. The CDR3 coding sequence is TGTGCCAGCAGTTCGATGAGATACGAGCAGTACTTC. Variable domain in full (rest from reference TRBV28 and TRBJ2-7): DVKVTQSSRYLVKRTGEKVFLECVQDMDHENMFWYRQDPGLGLRLIYFSYDVKMKEKGDIPEGYSVSREKKERFSLILESASTNQTSMYLCASSSMRYEQYFGPGTRLTVT.

This chain connects TRBV29-1 to TRBJ1-1, with D possibly matching TRBD1 (6 bases). The CDR3 extends over 13 amino acids. V was shortened by 5 bases and J by 3 bases, with 13 bases between the two germline ends. CDR1 and CDR2 (germline): SQVTM, ANQGSEA. CDR3: CSVRVTGDTEAFF. The CDR3 region has the DNA TGCAGCGTTAGAGTGACAGGCGACACTGAAGCTTTCTTT. The whole variable domain, filled in from reference TRBV29-1 and TRBJ1-1, reads SAVISQKPSRDICQRGTSLTIQCQVDSQVTMMFWYRQQPGQSLTLIATANQGSEATYESGFVIDKFPISRPNLTFSTLTVSNMSPEDSSIYLCSVRVTGDTEAFFGQGTRLTVV.

The chain recombines TRBV18 with TRBJ1-6, with D maybe TRBD1 (6 bases). The CDR3 runs 17 residues. Germline CDR1 is KGHSH and CDR2 is LQKENI. Trimming shortened V by 1 base and J by 14 bases, and 24 bases separated the two germline ends. The CDR3 reads CASSPQDNQGPSWSLHF. In DNA form, the CDR3 reads TGTGCCAGCTCACCACAAGATAATCAGGGGCCCTCGTGGTCCCTCCACTTT.

The chain combines TRBV2 with TRBJ2-1; 10 positions match TRBD1. Germline CDR1 reads SNHLY; CDR2 reads FYNNEI. The length of the CDR3 is 14 residues. The ends lost 7 bases at V and 8 bases at J; junction bases unmatched: 8. The CDR3 coding sequence is TGTGCCAGCACCCGGGACAGGGGAGTGGATGAGCAGTTCTTC. Protein: CASTRDRGVDEQFF.

This chain connects TRBV11-2 to TRBJ1-2; TRBD1 agrees at 7 bases. Germline V gives CDR1 SGHAT, CDR2 FQNNGV. V dropped 5 bases and J dropped 6; count of bases not matched to a gene: 18. The CDR3 covers 17 residues. Here the CDR3 reads CASSARGTGDSVDGYTF. In DNA form, the CDR3 reads TGTGCCAGCAGCGCTAGGGGAACAGGGGACTCGGTCGATGGCTACACCTTC.

This rearrangement joins TRBV6-5 to TRBJ2-3; tentatively, D is TRBD1 (6 bases). The CDR3 totals 15 residues. Germline CDR1 and CDR2: MNHEY and SVGAGI. V dropped 4 bases and J dropped 5 bases, with 16 bases sitting between them. As DNA, the CDR3 is TGTGCCAGCAGTTCTCAGGGCGTACAGGGAGATACGCAGTATTTT. Protein: CASSSQGVQGDTQYF.

The chain carries TRBV30 and TRBJ2-5; 7 nucleotides line up with TRBD1. This CDR3 contains 13 residues. The trim removed 4 bases at V and 5 bases at J, leaving 7 bases unmatched. CDR1 and CDR2 from the germline V gene are GTSNPN and SVGIG (reference sequence). Here the CDR3 reads CAWNRGLGETQYF. CDR3 coding DNA: TGTGCCTGGAACAGGGGCCTAGGCGAGACCCAGTACTTC.

The V gene is TRBV12-3 or TRBV12-4, the J gene TRBJ1-1; D ambiguous. The CDR3 contains 11 residues. With 6 bases removed from V and 3 bases from J, the gap between germline ends came to 5 bases. DNA for the CDR3: TGTGCCAGCAGCCCAGACACTGAAGCTTTCTTT. This encodes CASSPDTEAFF.

CDR3 nucleotide sequence: TGTGCCAGCAGTCCAGGACAGGGTTTCAATGAAAAACTGTTTTTT. Amino acids: CASSPGQGFNEKLFF. The chain couples TRBV28 to TRBJ1-4, with 8 bases aligning to TRBD1. The CDR3 has 15 amino acids. J gave up 5 bases and V 5 bases, and 7 bases lay outside the gene matches. Germline V CDR1 and CDR2: MDHEN, SYDVKM.

CDR3 amino acids: CASSVLGRGSTDTQYF. CDR3 bases: TGTGCCAGCAGCGTATTGGGCAGGGGAAGCACAGATACGCAGTATTTT. The rearrangement joins TRBV9 to TRBJ2-3, with D possibly matching TRBD1 (6 bases). The germline CDR1 and CDR2 sequences are SGDLS and YYNGEE. V lost 1 base, J lost 0 bases, and 12 bases lay in between. The CDR3 consists of 16 residues.

This chain uses TRBV7-2 with TRBJ2-2, with 9 bases aligning to TRBD2. From germline, CDR1 is SGHTA and CDR2 FQGNSA. V lost 5 bases to trimming and J lost 5 bases; unmatched junction nucleotides: 9. CDR3 size: 16 residues. The CDR3 loop is CASSRDAGGLTGELFF. CDR3 DNA sequence: TGTGCCAGCAGCAGAGATGCGGGAGGGCTTACCGGGGAGCTGTTTTTT.

This clone has just one count. V gene TRBV6-5 combines with J gene TRBJ2-3; 8 nucleotides match TRBD2. V trimming: 9 bases; J trimming: 0 bases; junction bases outside the gene matches: 5. Germline V CDR1 and CDR2: MNHEY, SVGAGI. The CDR3 has 14 residues. The CDR3 DNA follows: TGTGCCAGTAGTAGCGGGGATAGCACAGATACGCAGTATTTT. Translation gives CASSSGDSTDTQYF.

The gene calls are TRBV7-9 and TRBJ2-7, with TRBD1 matching over 9 bases. The CDR3 runs 18 residues. The J segment lost 6 bases and the V segment lost 2 bases, leaving 17 bases of the junction unmatched. Germline CDR1 reads SEHNR; CDR2 reads FQNEAQ (reference sequence). CDR3 in amino acids: CASSLRDRVAEGPPEQYF. The CDR3 nucleotides are TGTGCCAGCAGCTTAAGGGACAGGGTGGCGGAAGGGCCCCCCGAGCAGTACTTC.

The chain combines TRBV3-1 (or the pseudogene TRBV3-2) with TRBJ2-1, with D maybe TRBD2 (6 bases). CDR1 is LGHDT and CDR2 is YNNKEL in the germline V gene (reference sequence). V was shortened by 0 bases and J by 4 bases, with 7 bases between the two germline ends. The CDR3 has 14 residues. CDR3 protein: CASSQDGGYNEQFF. The CDR3 DNA sequence: TGTGCCAGCAGCCAAGACGGGGGATACAATGAGCAGTTCTTC.

The rearrangement uses TRBV5-1 and TRBJ2-3; TRBD2 matches at 10 bases. Per the germline V gene, CDR1 is SGHRS and CDR2 is YFSETQ. The CDR3 totals 15 residues. V dropped 5 bases and J dropped 2; count of bases not matched to a gene: 5. The chain's CDR3 is CASSLSGRVTDTQYF. The CDR3 bases are TGCGCCAGCAGTCTGAGCGGGAGGGTCACAGATACGCAGTATTTT.

V usage is TRBV18 and J usage is TRBJ1-1; 7 nucleotides line up with TRBD1. The length of the CDR3 is 13 residues. Germline loops: CDR1 KGHSH, CDR2 LQKENI. Trimming cost V 6 bases and J 0 bases; bases outside gene matches: 1. CDR3 sequence reads: CASSTGLNTEAFF. CDR3 nucleotides: TGTGCCAGCTCGACAGGGTTGAACACTGAAGCTTTCTTT.

The rearrangement uses TRBV28 and TRBJ1-5; TRBD1 matches 8 bases. Germline CDR1 reads MDHEN; CDR2 reads SYDVKM. The CDR3 has 14 amino acids. The trim removed 4 bases at V and 5 bases at J, leaving 4 bases unmatched. The CDR3: CASSYGQGHQPQHF. CDR3 nucleotides: TGTGCCAGCAGTTACGGACAGGGTCATCAGCCCCAGCATTTT.

The chain employs TRBV6-5 and TRBJ2-7, with a weak D call TRBD1 (6 bases). The CDR3 is 14 residues long. Trimming pared 2 bases from V and 1 base from J, leaving 9 bases between. Germline values: CDR1 MNHEY, CDR2 SVGAGI. The CDR3 reads CASSYIGQSYEQYF. As DNA, the CDR3 is TGTGCCAGCAGTTACATCGGACAGTCCTACGAGCAGTACTTC.